This TCR beta chain is drawn from a study of cytomegalovirus exposure and HLA in healthy donors. The wider study: When 300 to 500 donors were genotyped, roughly 82% of them were found to fall in the Caucasian-associated ancestry cluster.

The CDR3 has 10 residues. Germline V gene lookup returns CDR1 SQVTM and CDR2 ANQGSEA. V gave up 4 bases and J gave up 5 bases, with 5 bases separating them. Amplification used 60 Vbeta primers and 13 Jbeta primers. The repertoire was sequenced with immunoSEQ multiplex PCR; TCRdb's copy has only in-frame clones and lacks some. This table holds some 70,000 clones. The chain couples TRBV29-1 to TRBJ2-5; no clear D gene. This clonotype originated in a female donor in good health and CMV-seropositive. The sequencing sample was made of PBMCs. The chain's CDR3 is CSVGVETQYF. The CDR3, as DNA: TGCAGCGTTGGCGTGGAGACCCAGTACTTC.